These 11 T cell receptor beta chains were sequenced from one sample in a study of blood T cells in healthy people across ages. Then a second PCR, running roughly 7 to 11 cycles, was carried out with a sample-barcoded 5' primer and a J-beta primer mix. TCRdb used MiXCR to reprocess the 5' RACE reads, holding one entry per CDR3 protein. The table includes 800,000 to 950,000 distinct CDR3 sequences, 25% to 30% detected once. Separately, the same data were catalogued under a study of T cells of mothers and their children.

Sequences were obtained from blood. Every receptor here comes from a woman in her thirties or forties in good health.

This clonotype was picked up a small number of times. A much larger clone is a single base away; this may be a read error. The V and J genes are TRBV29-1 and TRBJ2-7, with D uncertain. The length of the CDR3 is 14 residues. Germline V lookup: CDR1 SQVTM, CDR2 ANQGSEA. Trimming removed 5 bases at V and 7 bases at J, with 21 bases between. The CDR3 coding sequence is TGCAGCGTTTGTAGTCCCATAACCCCTCCTGAGCAGTACTTC. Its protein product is CSVCSPITPPEQYF.

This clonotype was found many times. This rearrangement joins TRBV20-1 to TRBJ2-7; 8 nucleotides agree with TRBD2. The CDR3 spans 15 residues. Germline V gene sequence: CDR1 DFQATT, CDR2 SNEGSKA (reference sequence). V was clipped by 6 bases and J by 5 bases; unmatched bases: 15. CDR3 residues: CSAHNRDTGGHEQYF. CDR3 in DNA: TGCAGTGCCCATAACCGGGACACGGGGGGGCACGAGCAGTACTTC.

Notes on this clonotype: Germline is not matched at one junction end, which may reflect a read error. The CDR3 DNA reads TGCAGCGTTGAAGGAGCGGGGTCCTCCAATGAGCAGTTCTTC. Its protein product is CSVEGAGSSNEQFF. The V call is TRBV29-1, the J call TRBJ2-1, with 7 nucleotides matching TRBD2. This CDR3 contains 14 residues. Looked up from germline, CDR1 is SQVTM and CDR2 is ANQGSEA.

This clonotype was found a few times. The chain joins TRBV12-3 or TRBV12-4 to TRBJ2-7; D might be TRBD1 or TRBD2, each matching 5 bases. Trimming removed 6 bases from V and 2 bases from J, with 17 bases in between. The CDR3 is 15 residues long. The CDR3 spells CASSVPRGKTYEQYF. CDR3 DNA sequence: TGTGCCAGCAGCGTGCCCCGGGGCAAGACCTACGAGCAGTACTTC.

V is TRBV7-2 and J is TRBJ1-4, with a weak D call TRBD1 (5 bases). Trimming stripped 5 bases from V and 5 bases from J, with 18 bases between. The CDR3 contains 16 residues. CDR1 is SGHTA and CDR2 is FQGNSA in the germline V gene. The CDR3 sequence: CASSPRPGLPNEKLFF. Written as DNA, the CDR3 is TGTGCCAGCAGCCCCCGCCCAGGGTTACCGAATGAAAAACTGTTTTTT. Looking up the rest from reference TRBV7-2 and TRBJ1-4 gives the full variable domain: GAGVSQSPSNKVTEKGKDVELRCDPISGHTALYWYRQSLGQGLEFLIYFQGNSAPDKSGLPSDRFSAERTGGSVSTLTIQRTQQEDSAVYLCASSPRPGLPNEKLFFGSGTQLSVL.

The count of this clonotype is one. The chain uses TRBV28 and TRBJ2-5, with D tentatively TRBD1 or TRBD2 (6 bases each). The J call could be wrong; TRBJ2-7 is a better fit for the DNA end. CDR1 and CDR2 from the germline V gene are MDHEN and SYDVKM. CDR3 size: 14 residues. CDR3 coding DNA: TGTGCCAGCAGCCTAGGGGGGAGTAGGTACGAGCAGTACTTC. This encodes CASSLGGSRYEQYF.

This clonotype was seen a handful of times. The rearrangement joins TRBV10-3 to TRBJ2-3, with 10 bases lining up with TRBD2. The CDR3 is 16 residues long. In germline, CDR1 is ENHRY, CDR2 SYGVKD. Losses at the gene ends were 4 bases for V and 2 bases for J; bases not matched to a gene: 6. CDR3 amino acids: CAISGEAGGVTDTQYF. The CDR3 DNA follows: TGTGCCATCAGTGGAGAAGCGGGGGGGGTCACAGATACGCAGTATTTT.

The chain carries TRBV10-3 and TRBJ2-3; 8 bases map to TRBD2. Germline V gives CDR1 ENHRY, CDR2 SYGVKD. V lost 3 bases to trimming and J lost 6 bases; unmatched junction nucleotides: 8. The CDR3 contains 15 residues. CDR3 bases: TGTGCCATCAGTGACGGGGAGGGACTAGTCGATACGCAGTATTTT. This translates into CAISDGEGLVDTQYF.

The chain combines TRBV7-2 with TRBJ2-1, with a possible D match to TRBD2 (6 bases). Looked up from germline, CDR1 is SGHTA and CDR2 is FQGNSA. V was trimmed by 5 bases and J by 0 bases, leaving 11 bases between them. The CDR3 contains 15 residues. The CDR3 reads CASSQSGYSYNEQFF. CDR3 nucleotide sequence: TGTGCCAGCAGCCAAAGCGGGTACTCCTACAATGAGCAGTTCTTC. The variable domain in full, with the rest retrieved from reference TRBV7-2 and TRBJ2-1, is GAGVSQSPSNKVTEKGKDVELRCDPISGHTALYWYRQSLGQGLEFLIYFQGNSAPDKSGLPSDRFSAERTGGSVSTLTIQRTQQEDSAVYLCASSQSGYSYNEQFFGPGTRLTVL.

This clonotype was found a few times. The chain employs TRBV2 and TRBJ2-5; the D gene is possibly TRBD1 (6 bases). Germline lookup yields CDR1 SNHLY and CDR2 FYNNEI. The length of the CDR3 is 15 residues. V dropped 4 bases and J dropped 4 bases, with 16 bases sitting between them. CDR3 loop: CASSGAGVLGETQYF. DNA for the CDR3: TGTGCCAGCAGTGGGGCAGGGGTTTTGGGAGAGACCCAGTACTTC.

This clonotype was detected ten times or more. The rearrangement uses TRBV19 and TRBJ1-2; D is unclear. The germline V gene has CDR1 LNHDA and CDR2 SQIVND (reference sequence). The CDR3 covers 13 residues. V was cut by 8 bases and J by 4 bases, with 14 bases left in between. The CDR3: CASGGHLRYGYTF. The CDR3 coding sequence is TGTGCCAGTGGTGGCCACCTGCGCTATGGCTACACCTTC. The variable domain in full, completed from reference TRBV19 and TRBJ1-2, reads DGGITQSPKYLFRKEGQNVTLSCEQNLNHDAMYWYRQDPGQGLRLIYYSQIVNDFQKGDIAEGYSVSREKKESFPLTVTSAQKNPTAFYLCASGGHLRYGYTFGSGTRLTVV.